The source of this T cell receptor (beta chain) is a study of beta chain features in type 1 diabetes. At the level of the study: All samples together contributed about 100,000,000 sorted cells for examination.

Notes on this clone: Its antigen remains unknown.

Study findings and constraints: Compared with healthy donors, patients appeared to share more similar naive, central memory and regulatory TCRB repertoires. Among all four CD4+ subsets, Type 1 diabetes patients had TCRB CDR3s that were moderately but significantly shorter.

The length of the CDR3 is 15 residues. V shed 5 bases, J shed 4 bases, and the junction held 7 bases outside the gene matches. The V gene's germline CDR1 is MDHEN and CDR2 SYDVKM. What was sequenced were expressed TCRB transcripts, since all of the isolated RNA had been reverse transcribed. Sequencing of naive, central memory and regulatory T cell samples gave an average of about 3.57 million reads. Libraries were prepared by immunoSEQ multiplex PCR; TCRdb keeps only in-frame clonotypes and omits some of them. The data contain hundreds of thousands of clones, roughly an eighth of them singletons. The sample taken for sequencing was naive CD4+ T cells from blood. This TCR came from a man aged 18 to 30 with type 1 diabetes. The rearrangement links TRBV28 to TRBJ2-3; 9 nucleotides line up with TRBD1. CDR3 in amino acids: CASSGGQGRSDTQYF. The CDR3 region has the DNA TGTGCCAGCAGTGGGGGACAGGGAAGGTCAGATACGCAGTATTTT.